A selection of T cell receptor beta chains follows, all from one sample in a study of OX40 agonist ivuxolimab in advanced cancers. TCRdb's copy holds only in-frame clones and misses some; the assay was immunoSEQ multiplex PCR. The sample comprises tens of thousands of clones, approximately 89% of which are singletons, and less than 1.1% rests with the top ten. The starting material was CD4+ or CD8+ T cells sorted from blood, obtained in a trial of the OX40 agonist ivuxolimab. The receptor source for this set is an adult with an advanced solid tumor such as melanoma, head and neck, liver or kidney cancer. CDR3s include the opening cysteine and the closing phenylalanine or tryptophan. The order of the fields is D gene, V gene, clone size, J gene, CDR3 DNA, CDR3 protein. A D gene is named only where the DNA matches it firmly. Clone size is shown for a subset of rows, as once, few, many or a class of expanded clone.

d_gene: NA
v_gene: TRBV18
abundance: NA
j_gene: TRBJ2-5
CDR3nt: TGTGCCAGCTCACCACCGTCCGGGCCGGGGACCCAGTACTTC
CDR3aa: CASSPPSGPGTQYF

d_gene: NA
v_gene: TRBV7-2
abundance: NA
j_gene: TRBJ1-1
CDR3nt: TGTGCCAGCAGCTTTGTAACAGACACTGAAGCTTTCTTT
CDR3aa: CASSFVTDTEAFF

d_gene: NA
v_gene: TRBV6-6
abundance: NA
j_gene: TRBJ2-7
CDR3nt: TGTGCCAGCAGCACCCAGTTGGGCCTCTACGAGCAGTACTTC
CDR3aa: CASSTQLGLYEQYF

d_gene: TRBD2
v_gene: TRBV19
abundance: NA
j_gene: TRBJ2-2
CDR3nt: TGTGCCAGTAGAGGGAGCGGGACGGGCACCGGGGAGCTGTTTTTT
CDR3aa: CASRGSGTGTGELFF

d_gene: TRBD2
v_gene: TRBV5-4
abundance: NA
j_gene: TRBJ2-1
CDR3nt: TGTGCCAGCAGCCATAGCGGGAGGCTAAGCAATGAGCAGTTCTTC
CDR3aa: CASSHSGRLSNEQFF

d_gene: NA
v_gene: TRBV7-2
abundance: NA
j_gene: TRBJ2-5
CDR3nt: TGTGCCAGCAGCCCCGCGGTAGAGACCCAGTACTTC
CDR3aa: CASSPAVETQYF

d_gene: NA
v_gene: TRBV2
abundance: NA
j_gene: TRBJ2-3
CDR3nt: TGTGCCAGACAACCGGGAAGCTCTCGCACAGATACGCAGTATTTT
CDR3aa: CARQPGSSRTDTQYF

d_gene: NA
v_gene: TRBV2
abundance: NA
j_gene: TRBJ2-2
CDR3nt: TGTGCCAGCAGTACCACAGGCGCTAACACCGGGGAGCTGTTTTTT
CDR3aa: CASSTTGANTGELFF

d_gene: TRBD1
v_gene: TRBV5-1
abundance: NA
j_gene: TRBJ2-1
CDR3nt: TGCGCCAGCAGCCGAGGGGGACAGGGGTCCTACAATGAGCAGTTCTTC
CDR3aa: CASSRGGQGSYNEQFF

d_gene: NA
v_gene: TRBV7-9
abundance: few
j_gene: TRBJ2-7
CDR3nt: TGTGCCAGCAGCTTACCGGGGAGCTACGAGCAGTACTTC
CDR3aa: CASSLPGSYEQYF

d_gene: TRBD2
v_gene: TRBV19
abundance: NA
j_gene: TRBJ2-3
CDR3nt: TGTGCCACCAAGGAGCTAGCGGGAGAGTACACAGATACGCAGTATTTT
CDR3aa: CATKELAGEYTDTQYF

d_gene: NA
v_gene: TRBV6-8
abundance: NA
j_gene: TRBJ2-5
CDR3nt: TGTGCCAGCAAGGAGTTGGGAGAGACCCAGTACTTC
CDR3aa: CASKELGETQYF

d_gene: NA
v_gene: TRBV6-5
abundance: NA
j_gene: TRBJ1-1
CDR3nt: TGTGCCAGCAGTTACGACGTGACGTTTGAAGCTTTCTTT
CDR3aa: CASSYDVTFEAFF

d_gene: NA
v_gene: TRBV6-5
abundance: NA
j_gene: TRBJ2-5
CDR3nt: TGTGCCAGCAGTCTCCGAGAGCGGCAAGAAGAGACCCAGTACTTC
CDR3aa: CASSLRERQEETQYF

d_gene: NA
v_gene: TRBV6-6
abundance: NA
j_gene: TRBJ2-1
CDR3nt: TGTGCCAGCAGTATGGACCAGCAGTTCTTC
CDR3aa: CASSMDQQFF

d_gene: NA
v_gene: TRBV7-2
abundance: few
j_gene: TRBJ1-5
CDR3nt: TGTGCCAGCAGCGGATGGCGCCAGCCCCAGCATTTT
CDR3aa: CASSGWRQPQHF

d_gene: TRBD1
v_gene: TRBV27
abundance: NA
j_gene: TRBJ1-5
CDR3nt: TGTGCCAGCAGTTTACAGGGGGCGTATCAGCCCCAGCATTTT
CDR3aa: CASSLQGAYQPQHF

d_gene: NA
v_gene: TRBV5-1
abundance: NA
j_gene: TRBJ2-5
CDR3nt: TGCGCCAGCAGCTGGGGGTACGACAAAGAGACCCAGTACTTC
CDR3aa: CASSWGYDKETQYF

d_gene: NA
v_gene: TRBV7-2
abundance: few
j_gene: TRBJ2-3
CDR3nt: TGTGCCAGCAGTCGAGCGAGGTCCGATACGCAGTATTTT
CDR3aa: CASSRARSDTQYF

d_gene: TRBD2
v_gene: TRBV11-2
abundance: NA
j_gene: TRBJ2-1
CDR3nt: TGTGCCAGCAGCTATTCCAGCGGGATAAGTGAGCAGTTCTTC
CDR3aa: CASSYSSGISEQFF

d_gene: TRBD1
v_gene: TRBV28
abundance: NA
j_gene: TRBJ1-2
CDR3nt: TGTGCCAGCATTGGACAGGGGAACTATGGCTACACCTTC
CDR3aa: CASIGQGNYGYTF

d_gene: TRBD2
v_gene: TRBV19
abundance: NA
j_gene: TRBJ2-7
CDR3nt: TGTGCCAGCAGGGAGGGAGGGGTGAATTCCTACGAGCAGTACTTC
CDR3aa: CASREGGVNSYEQYF

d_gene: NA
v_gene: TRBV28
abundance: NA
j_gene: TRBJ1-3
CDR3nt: TGTGCCAGCAGTTTAGCGGGCAGCGGAAACACCATATATTTT
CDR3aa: CASSLAGSGNTIYF

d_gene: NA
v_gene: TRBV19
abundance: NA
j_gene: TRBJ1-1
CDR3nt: TGTGCCAGTAGTCCGGAGGTCAGGTACACTGAAGCTTTCTTT
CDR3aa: CASSPEVRYTEAFF

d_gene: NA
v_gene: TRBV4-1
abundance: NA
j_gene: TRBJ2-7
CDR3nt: TGCGCCAGCAGCCAAGGTAGCACAGGGGAGGGCTACGAGCAGTACTTC
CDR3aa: CASSQGSTGEGYEQYF

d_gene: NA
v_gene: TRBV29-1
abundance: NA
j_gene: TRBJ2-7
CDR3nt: TGCAGCGTTAGTGACAGTGCCTACGAGCAGTACTTC
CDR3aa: CSVSDSAYEQYF

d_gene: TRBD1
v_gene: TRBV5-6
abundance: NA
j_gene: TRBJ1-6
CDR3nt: TGTGCCAGCAGCTTGGCAGGGGGCAATTCACCCCTCCACTTT
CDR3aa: CASSLAGGNSPLHF

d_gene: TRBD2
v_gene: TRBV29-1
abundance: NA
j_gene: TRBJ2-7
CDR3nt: TGCAGCGTTGGGCTACTTGCGGGAGCCTACGAGCAGTACTTC
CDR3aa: CSVGLLAGAYEQYF

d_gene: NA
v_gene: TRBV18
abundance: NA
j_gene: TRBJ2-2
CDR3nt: TGTGCCAGCTCCAGAGGAAGTAACGCCGGGGAGCTGTTTTTT
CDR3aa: CASSRGSNAGELFF

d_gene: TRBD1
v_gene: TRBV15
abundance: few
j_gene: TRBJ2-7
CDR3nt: TGTGCCACCAGCAATGTTGGGACAGGGAGATACGAGCAGTACTTC
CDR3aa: CATSNVGTGRYEQYF

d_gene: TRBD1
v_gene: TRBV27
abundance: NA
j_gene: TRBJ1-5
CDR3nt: TGTGCCAGCAGACGAGGACAGGGTAGCAATCAGCCCCAGCATTTT
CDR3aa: CASRRGQGSNQPQHF

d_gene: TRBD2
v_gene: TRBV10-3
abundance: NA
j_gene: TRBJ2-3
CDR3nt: TGTGCCATCAGTGAGTCGTGGAGCGGGAGCGCTAGCACAGATACGCAGTATTTT
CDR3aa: CAISESWSGSASTDTQYF

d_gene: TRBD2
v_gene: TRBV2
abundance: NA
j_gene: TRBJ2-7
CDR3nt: TGTGCCAGCAGTGCCGGGACTAGCACCTACGAGCAGTACTTC
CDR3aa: CASSAGTSTYEQYF

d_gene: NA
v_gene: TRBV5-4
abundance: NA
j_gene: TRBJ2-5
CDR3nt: TGTGCCAGCAGCTTGGCCAGGTTGGAAGAGACCCAGTACTTC
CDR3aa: CASSLARLEETQYF

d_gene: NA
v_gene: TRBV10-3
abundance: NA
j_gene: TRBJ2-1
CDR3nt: TGTGCCATCAGTGTCTTCGGGGAGCGCAGCTCCTACAATGAGCAGTTCTTC
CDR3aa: CAISVFGERSSYNEQFF

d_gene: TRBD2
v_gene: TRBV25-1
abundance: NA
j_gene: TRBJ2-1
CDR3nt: TGTGCCAGCGCGGGAGGGAAAACCTACAATGAGCAGTTCTTC
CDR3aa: CASAGGKTYNEQFF

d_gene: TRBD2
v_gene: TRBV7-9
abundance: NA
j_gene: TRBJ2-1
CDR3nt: TGTCTAGCTAGCGGGACTGGTGAGCAGTTCTTC
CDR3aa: CLASGTGEQFF

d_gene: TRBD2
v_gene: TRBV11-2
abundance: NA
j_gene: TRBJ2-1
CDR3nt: TGTGCCAGCAGCTTAGATCTAGCGGGGCACAATGAGCAGTTCTTC
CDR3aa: CASSLDLAGHNEQFF

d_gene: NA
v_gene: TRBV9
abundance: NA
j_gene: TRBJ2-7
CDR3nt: TGTGCCAGCAGCGTAGCTCCGGACAGCACCTACGAGCAGTACTTC
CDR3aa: CASSVAPDSTYEQYF

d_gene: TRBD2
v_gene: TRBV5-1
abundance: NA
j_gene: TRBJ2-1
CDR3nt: TGCGCCAGCAGCTTCACCGGGACTAGCTTAATCGATGAGCAGTTCTTC
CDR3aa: CASSFTGTSLIDEQFF

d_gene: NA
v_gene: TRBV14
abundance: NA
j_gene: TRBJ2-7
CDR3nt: TGTGCCAGCAGCCAAGGGAGGGGCTATCCTTCCTACGAGCAGTACTTC
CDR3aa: CASSQGRGYPSYEQYF

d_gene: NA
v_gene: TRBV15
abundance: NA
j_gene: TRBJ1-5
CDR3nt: TGTGCCACCAGGCGGCTGGGAAACCTTCAGCCCCAGCATTTT
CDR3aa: CATRRLGNLQPQHF

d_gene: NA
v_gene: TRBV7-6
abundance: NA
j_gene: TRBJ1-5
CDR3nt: TGTGCCAGCAGCTTAGGCCAACCAGGGGGCAATCAGCCCCAGCATTTT
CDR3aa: CASSLGQPGGNQPQHF

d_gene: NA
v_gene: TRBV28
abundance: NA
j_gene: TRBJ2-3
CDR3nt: TGTGCCAGACCAGGGGCAGATACGCAGTATTTT
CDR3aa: CARPGADTQYF

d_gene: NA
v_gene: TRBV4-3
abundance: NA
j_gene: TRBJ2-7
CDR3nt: TGCGCCAGCAGCCCGTCGCCGGGCTTTCTTGGCGAGCAGTACTTC
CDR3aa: CASSPSPGFLGEQYF

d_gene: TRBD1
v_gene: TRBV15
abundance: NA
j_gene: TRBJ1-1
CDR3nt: TGTGCCACCAGCAGAGACAGGACAGGGGTAAGGGGGAGAGCTTTCTTT
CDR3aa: CATSRDRTGVRGRAFF

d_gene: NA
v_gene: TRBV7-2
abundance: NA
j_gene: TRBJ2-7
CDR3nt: TGTGCCAGCAACTCTTATGAAGGGACCGAGCAGTACTTC
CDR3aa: CASNSYEGTEQYF

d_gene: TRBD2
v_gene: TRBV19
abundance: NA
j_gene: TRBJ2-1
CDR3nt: TGTGCCAGTAATCGCGGGAGGGTGGTAAATGAGCAGTTCTTC
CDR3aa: CASNRGRVVNEQFF

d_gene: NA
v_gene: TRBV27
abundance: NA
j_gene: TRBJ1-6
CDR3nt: TGTGCCAGCAGTTCCCGGACAGCCAATTCACCCCTCCACTTT
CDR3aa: CASSSRTANSPLHF

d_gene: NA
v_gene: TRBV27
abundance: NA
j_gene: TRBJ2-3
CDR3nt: TGTGCCAGCGCCAGGACACTAAACACAGATACGCAGTATTTT
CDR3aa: CASARTLNTDTQYF